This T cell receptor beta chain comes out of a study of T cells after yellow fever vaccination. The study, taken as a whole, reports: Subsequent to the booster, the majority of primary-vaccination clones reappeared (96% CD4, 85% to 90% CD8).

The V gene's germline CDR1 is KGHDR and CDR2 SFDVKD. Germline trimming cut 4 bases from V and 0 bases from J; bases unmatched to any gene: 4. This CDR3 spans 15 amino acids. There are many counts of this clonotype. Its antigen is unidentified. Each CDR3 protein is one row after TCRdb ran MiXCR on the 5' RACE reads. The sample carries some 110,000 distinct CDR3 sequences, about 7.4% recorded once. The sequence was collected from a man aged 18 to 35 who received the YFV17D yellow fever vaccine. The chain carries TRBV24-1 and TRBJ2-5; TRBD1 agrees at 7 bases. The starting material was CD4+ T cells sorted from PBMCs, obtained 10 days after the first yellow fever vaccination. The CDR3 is CATSETGQHQETQYF. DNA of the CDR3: TGTGCCACCAGTGAAACGGGACAGCACCAAGAGACCCAGTACTTC.